The clone carrying this TCR beta chain appeared a few times. These data come from a study of T-cell memory formation after mild COVID-19. The length of the CDR3 is 16 residues. Germline V gene sequence: CDR1 SGHVS, CDR2 FQNEAQ. Trimming stripped 3 bases from V and 0 bases from J, with 14 bases between. TCRdb redid the calling of the 5' RACE reads with MiXCR, one entry per CDR3 protein. The table has 400,000 to 500,000 distinct CDR3 sequences, approximately 20% seen once. The chain uses TRBV7-8 and TRBJ2-5, with D maybe TRBD2 (6 bases). Material for sequencing was PBMCs or a T cell subset sorted from them (not recorded which). The clonotype was recovered from an adult woman who had mild COVID-19 (a few samples of this study predate the infection). Cell type and time point are not known. The CDR3: CASSLYGGVNQETQYF. For the CDR3, the DNA is TGTGCCAGCAGCTTGTACGGCGGGGTTAACCAAGAGACCCAGTACTTC.